The clone carrying this T cell receptor (beta chain) was seen only once. Assay used: immunoSEQ multiplex PCR; TCRdb lists only in-frame clones, some missing. The table records under 150,000 clones, over 90% of them present only once. Germline values: CDR1 SGHTS, CDR2 YDEGEE. The CDR3 is 13 residues long. Trimming shortened V by 4 bases and J by 3 bases, and 10 bases separated the two germline ends. This sample was taken from a study of control samples from healthy donors and cancer patients. This chain connects TRBV5-8 to TRBJ1-1; D not certain. Material for sequencing was blood. This receptor was taken from a man aged 25-40 years in good health. In DNA form, the CDR3 reads TGTGCCAGCAGCCTAGCCCGGGACACTGAAGCTTTCTTT. Its translation is CASSLARDTEAFF.